Detailed here is one T cell receptor beta chain. The antigen remains unidentified. This entry is derived from a study of T cell repertoires in cytomegalovirus infection. Study-wide context: CMV epitopes that were recently identified and HLA-C-restricted were used alongside well-studied HLA-B-restricted ones.

Germline V gene lookup returns CDR1 DFQATT and CDR2 SNEGSKA (reference sequence). Trimming removed 2 bases at V and 0 bases at J, with 10 bases between. This CDR3 has 14 amino acids. Using its own MiXCR run on the reads, TCRdb lists one record per CDR3 protein. The sample comprises hundreds of thousands of distinct CDR3 sequences, around 32% of which are singletons, and roughly 13% rests with the top ten. The receptor was isolated from a human donor in good health (CMV status not recorded). Some clones in this sample may be carry-over from other donors' samples. Sequenced material: cultured CD8+ T cells from PBMCs, taken from culture after CMV antigen stimulation. The chain employs TRBV20-1 and TRBJ1-2; D call uncertain. The CDR3 loop reads CSARTTDTNYGYTF. The CDR3 DNA sequence: TGCAGTGCTAGAACGACCGACACTAACTATGGCTACACCTTC.